The sequence of this TCR beta chain was determined in a study of blood T cell repertoires in COVID-19. Study as a whole: Sites across the United States, Italy and Spain contributed samples from acute and convalescent COVID-19.

TCRdb's table, derived via immunoSEQ multiplex PCR, lists solely in-frame clones and lacks some. Seen here are more than 45,000 clones, 82% observed once, and the top ten hold around 21%. V was trimmed by 3 bases and J by 6 bases, leaving 11 bases between them. The germline V gene has CDR1 LNHDA and CDR2 SQIVND (reference sequence). The CDR3 runs to 13 residues. Sequenced material: peripheral blood. The rearrangement uses TRBV19 and TRBJ1-2; no clear D gene. This sequence was found in a woman aged 60 to 75 with acute or convalescent COVID-19. As DNA, the CDR3 is TGTGCCAGTAGTATGTTTAGCGAGCATGGCTACACCTTC. This translates into CASSMFSEHGYTF.